The text below deals with one T cell receptor beta chain. Its antigen is still unknown. The CDR3 has 17 amino acids. Germline V gene data show CDR1 as MDHEN and CDR2 as SYDVKM. Trimming stripped 7 bases from V and 7 bases from J, with 26 bases between. This sample was taken from a study of T cells in pancreatic ductal adenocarcinoma. Study results and caveats: Compared with tumor, blood showed more total productive templates and approximately 8-fold more clonotypes. Results skew toward the minority of patients with early-stage disease.

TCRdb's table, derived via immunoSEQ multiplex PCR, lists solely in-frame clones and lacks some. The sample contains around 10,000 clones, roughly 70% of which appear only once. No neoadjuvant therapy was given to the selected pancreatic ductal adenocarcinoma patients before their surgery. The sequence was obtained from a human donor with pancreatic ductal adenocarcinoma. The rearrangement joins TRBV28 to TRBJ2-1; D gene uncertain. The sequenced sample was pancreatic tumor tissue. The CDR3 loop is CASTWFSFTQTSNEQFF. DNA of the CDR3: TGTGCCAGCACTTGGTTTAGTTTCACACAAACTTCTAATGAGCAGTTCTTC.